This paragraph covers one T cell receptor beta chain sequence. An input of roughly 0.5 to 1 ug of RNA was subjected to reverse transcription using random hexamers. TCRdb reprocessed the immunoSEQ multiplex PCR reads with MiXCR, giving one entry per CDR3 protein. The sample has fewer than 200,000 distinct CDR3 sequences, 90% to 95% seen once. This specimen belongs to a study of CD8 T cells in Susac syndrome. V was shortened by 1 base and J by 7 bases, with 7 bases between the two germline ends. The CDR3 length is 13 residues. CDR1 LGHDT and CDR2 YNNKEL come from the germline V gene (reference sequence).

Specimen: CD8+ T cells from PBMCs. The sequence was obtained from a human donor with multiple sclerosis. The genes are TRBV3-1 and TRBJ1-4, with unresolved D. This CDR3 is CASSQVRCEKLFF. The DNA for the CDR3 is TGTGCCAGCAGCCAAGTAAGGTGTGAAAAACTGTTTTTT.